This T cell receptor (beta chain) was identified during a study of T-cell memory formation after mild COVID-19. Study observations and caveats: Contracting CD4+ clones sat mainly in CM and EM; CD8+ in EMRA. From day 15 to 85, contracting clones were balanced between CD4 and CD8, whereas later expanders leaned toward CD4+.

Each CDR3 protein gets one entry after TCRdb re-called the 5' RACE reads with MiXCR. The sample comprises fewer than 450,000 distinct CDR3 sequences, roughly 21% of which are singletons, and around 13% rests with the top ten. This clonotype was observed at least ten times. Its antigen is undetermined. The CDR3 is made up of 13 amino acids. Germline V gene sequence: CDR1 SNHLY, CDR2 FYNNEI. J gave up 7 bases and V 5 bases, and 5 bases lay outside the gene matches. Sequencing was done on a sample of PBMCs or a T cell subset sorted from them (not recorded which). The TCR originated in an adult woman who had mild COVID-19 (a few samples of this study predate the infection). Cell type and time point are not known. The chain links TRBV2 to TRBJ2-1, with TRBD1 matching over 7 bases. The CDR3 reads CASSRQGRNEQFF. CDR3 sequence (DNA): TGTGCCAGCAGTAGACAGGGTAGAAATGAGCAGTTCTTC.